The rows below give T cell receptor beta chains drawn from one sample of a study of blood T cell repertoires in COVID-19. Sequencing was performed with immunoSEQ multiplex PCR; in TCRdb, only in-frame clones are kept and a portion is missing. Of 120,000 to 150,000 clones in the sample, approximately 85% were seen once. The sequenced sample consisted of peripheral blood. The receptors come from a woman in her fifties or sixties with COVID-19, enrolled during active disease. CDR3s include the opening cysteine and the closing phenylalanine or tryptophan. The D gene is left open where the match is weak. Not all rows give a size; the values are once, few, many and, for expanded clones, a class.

cdr3_aa: CASSLIQGSNQPQHF; cdr3_nt: TGTGCCAGCTCACTAATCCAGGGAAGCAATCAGCCCCAGCATTTT; d_call: .; j_call: TRBJ1-5; clone_size: .; v_call: TRBV18
cdr3_aa: CSASAGTQSHEKLFF; cdr3_nt: TGCAGTGCTAGTGCCGGGACACAGTCGCATGAAAAACTGTTTTTT; d_call: .; j_call: TRBJ1-4; clone_size: .; v_call: TRBV20-1
cdr3_aa: CASSQRNGGVTEAFF; cdr3_nt: TGTGCCAGCAGCCAGAGGAACGGGGGGGTCACTGAAGCTTTCTTT; d_call: .; j_call: TRBJ1-1; clone_size: .; v_call: TRBV16
cdr3_aa: CASSPLGTSGGLDNEQFF; cdr3_nt: TGTGCCAGTAGTCCCCTCGGGACTAGCGGGGGGTTAGATAATGAGCAGTTCTTC; d_call: TRBD2; j_call: TRBJ2-1; clone_size: .; v_call: TRBV19
cdr3_aa: CASSSDSMNTEAFF; cdr3_nt: TGCGCCAGCAGCTCCGACAGCATGAACACTGAAGCTTTCTTT; d_call: .; j_call: TRBJ1-1; clone_size: .; v_call: TRBV5-1
cdr3_aa: CASSLFRSRPNSNQPQHF; cdr3_nt: TGCGCCAGCAGCCTCTTTAGGAGCAGACCAAATAGCAATCAGCCCCAGCATTTT; d_call: .; j_call: TRBJ1-5; clone_size: .; v_call: TRBV4-1
cdr3_aa: CASSLGTGLNSPLHF; cdr3_nt: TGTGCCAGCTCACTCGGGACAGGGCTCAATTCACCCCTCCACTTT; d_call: TRBD1; j_call: TRBJ1-6; clone_size: .; v_call: TRBV18
cdr3_aa: CASSQVGAGVADTQYF; cdr3_nt: TGCGCCAGCAGCCAAGTTGGGGCGGGGGTGGCAGATACGCAGTATTTT; d_call: TRBD2; j_call: TRBJ2-3; clone_size: .; v_call: TRBV4-3
cdr3_aa: CASRWGQGFVGELFF; cdr3_nt: TGTGCCAGCAGATGGGGACAGGGGTTTGTCGGGGAGCTGTTTTTT; d_call: TRBD1; j_call: TRBJ2-2; clone_size: .; v_call: TRBV2
cdr3_aa: CATSDADGYTF; cdr3_nt: TGTGCCACCAGTGATGCAGATGGCTACACCTTC; d_call: .; j_call: TRBJ1-2; clone_size: .; v_call: TRBV24-1
cdr3_aa: CAISSTGTEGYGYTF; cdr3_nt: TGTGCCATCAGTTCTACCGGGACAGAAGGATATGGCTACACCTTC; d_call: TRBD1; j_call: TRBJ1-2; clone_size: .; v_call: TRBV10-3
cdr3_aa: CASSDFSTNYGYTF; cdr3_nt: TGTGCCAGCAGCGATTTTAGTACTAACTATGGCTACACCTTC; d_call: .; j_call: TRBJ1-2; clone_size: .; v_call: TRBV7-2
cdr3_aa: CASSMSTGTGDSLGYTF; cdr3_nt: TGTGCCAGTAGTATGTCAACCGGGACAGGGGATAGTCTAGGCTACACCTTC; d_call: TRBD1; j_call: TRBJ1-2; clone_size: .; v_call: TRBV19
cdr3_aa: CATSRGDEQFF; cdr3_nt: TGTGCCACCAGTCGGGGGGATGAGCAGTTCTTC; d_call: TRBD2; j_call: TRBJ2-1; clone_size: .; v_call: TRBV24-1
cdr3_aa: CASSTRQGYGYTF; cdr3_nt: TGTGCCAGTAGTACAAGACAGGGGTATGGCTACACCTTC; d_call: TRBD1; j_call: TRBJ1-2; clone_size: .; v_call: TRBV19
cdr3_aa: CASSPRGLENYGYTF; cdr3_nt: TGTGCCAGCTCACCTAGGGGGTTGGAAAACTATGGCTACACCTTC; d_call: .; j_call: TRBJ1-2; clone_size: .; v_call: TRBV18
cdr3_aa: CASSFGRGGHEQYF; cdr3_nt: TGTGCCAGCAGCTTTGGCAGGGGAGGGCACGAGCAGTACTTC; d_call: .; j_call: TRBJ2-7; clone_size: .; v_call: TRBV5-5
cdr3_aa: CATSAEGRDSGANVLTF; cdr3_nt: TGTGCCACCAGTGCTGAAGGACGGGACTCTGGGGCCAACGTCCTGACTTTC; d_call: .; j_call: TRBJ2-6; clone_size: .; v_call: TRBV24-1
cdr3_aa: CASSIRTLGGLYGYTF; cdr3_nt: TGTGCCAGCAGCATCCGAACTCTGGGAGGGCTCTATGGCTACACCTTC; d_call: .; j_call: TRBJ1-2; clone_size: .; v_call: TRBV21-1
cdr3_aa: CASSIAGSSYNSPLHF; cdr3_nt: TGTGCCAGTAGTATTGCGGGGAGCTCCTATAATTCACCCCTCCACTTT; d_call: .; j_call: TRBJ1-6; clone_size: .; v_call: TRBV19
cdr3_aa: CASSSNRENQPQHF; cdr3_nt: TGTGCCAGCAGCTCTAACAGGGAGAATCAGCCCCAGCATTTT; d_call: .; j_call: TRBJ1-5; clone_size: .; v_call: TRBV7-8
cdr3_aa: CASSGRNSQRETDTQYF; cdr3_nt: TGTGCCAGCAGTGGTCGCAACAGTCAAAGGGAGACAGATACGCAGTATTTT; d_call: .; j_call: TRBJ2-3; clone_size: .; v_call: TRBV2
cdr3_aa: CASSVQGGPAEQYF; cdr3_nt: TGTGCCAGTAGTGTCCAAGGGGGCCCGGCTGAGCAGTACTTC; d_call: TRBD1; j_call: TRBJ2-7; clone_size: .; v_call: TRBV19
cdr3_aa: CASSPQGVRTEAFF; cdr3_nt: TGTGCCAGCTCACCACAGGGGGTAAGGACTGAAGCTTTCTTT; d_call: .; j_call: TRBJ1-1; clone_size: .; v_call: TRBV18
cdr3_aa: CASSPTRVGEQYF; cdr3_nt: TGTGCCAGCAGCCCTACACGGGTCGGAGAGCAGTACTTC; d_call: .; j_call: TRBJ2-7; clone_size: .; v_call: TRBV14
cdr3_aa: CASSLAPSGGLSGELFF; cdr3_nt: TGTGCCAGCAGCTTGGCCCCTAGCGGGGGGCTGTCCGGGGAGCTGTTTTTT; d_call: TRBD2; j_call: TRBJ2-2; clone_size: .; v_call: TRBV5-5
cdr3_aa: CASSPRSPEEKLFF; cdr3_nt: TGTGCCAGCTCCCCCAGGTCCCCCGAAGAAAAACTGTTTTTT; d_call: .; j_call: TRBJ1-4; clone_size: once; v_call: TRBV18
cdr3_aa: CASSLVGQGKNTEAFF; cdr3_nt: TGTGCCAGCTCATTAGTTGGACAGGGGAAGAACACTGAAGCTTTCTTT; d_call: TRBD1; j_call: TRBJ1-1; clone_size: .; v_call: TRBV18
cdr3_aa: CASSRQGDYEQYF; cdr3_nt: TGTGCCAGCAGCCGACAGGGGGACTACGAGCAGTACTTC; d_call: TRBD1; j_call: TRBJ2-7; clone_size: .; v_call: TRBV3-1/TRBV3-2
cdr3_aa: CASSDTGGSFGGYTF; cdr3_nt: TGTGCCAGCAGCGATACAGGGGGCTCTTTTGGTGGCTACACCTTC; d_call: TRBD1; j_call: TRBJ1-2; clone_size: .; v_call: TRBV2
cdr3_aa: CATSGGSRGQGETQYF; cdr3_nt: TGTGCCACCAGTGGCGGCTCAAGGGGGCAAGGAGAGACCCAGTACTTC; d_call: TRBD1; j_call: TRBJ2-5; clone_size: .; v_call: TRBV24-1
cdr3_aa: CASSFLAAENEQFF; cdr3_nt: TGTGCCAGCAGCTTCCTAGCGGCGGAAAATGAGCAGTTCTTC; d_call: TRBD2; j_call: TRBJ2-1; clone_size: .; v_call: TRBV7-2
cdr3_aa: CASSLPGYYGANVLTF; cdr3_nt: TGTGCCAGCAGTTTACCGGGATATTATGGGGCCAACGTCCTGACTTTC; d_call: .; j_call: TRBJ2-6; clone_size: .; v_call: TRBV28
cdr3_aa: CASSRGLAGPAYEQYF; cdr3_nt: TGTGCCAGCAGCCGCGGACTAGCGGGTCCGGCCTACGAGCAGTACTTC; d_call: TRBD2; j_call: TRBJ2-7; clone_size: .; v_call: TRBV11-2
cdr3_aa: CASTRTGGGETQYF; cdr3_nt: TGTGCCAGTACTAGAACAGGGGGCGGGGAGACCCAGTACTTC; d_call: TRBD1; j_call: TRBJ2-5; clone_size: .; v_call: TRBV19
cdr3_aa: CASSSRLAKNIQYF; cdr3_nt: TGTGCCAGCAGCTCCCGTCTAGCCAAAAACATTCAGTACTTC; d_call: .; j_call: TRBJ2-4; clone_size: .; v_call: TRBV11-2
cdr3_aa: CASSFMGEPGDGYTF; cdr3_nt: TGCGCCAGCAGCTTTATGGGAGAACCAGGGGACGGCTACACCTTC; d_call: .; j_call: TRBJ1-2; clone_size: .; v_call: TRBV5-1
cdr3_aa: CASSFQGTEAFF; cdr3_nt: TGCGCCAGCAGCTTTCAGGGGACTGAAGCTTTCTTT; d_call: .; j_call: TRBJ1-1; clone_size: .; v_call: TRBV5-1
cdr3_aa: CATSRGQELSGANVLTF; cdr3_nt: TGTGCCACCAGCAGGGGACAGGAGCTCTCTGGGGCCAACGTCCTGACTTTC; d_call: TRBD1; j_call: TRBJ2-6; clone_size: .; v_call: TRBV15
cdr3_aa: CASSLQRGEHGNTGELFF; cdr3_nt: TGTGCCAGCAGCTTACAGCGGGGGGAACATGGAAACACCGGGGAGCTGTTTTTT; d_call: TRBD2; j_call: TRBJ2-2; clone_size: .; v_call: TRBV11-2
cdr3_aa: CASSLTGDSGNTIYF; cdr3_nt: TGCGCCAGCAGCCTCACAGGAGACTCTGGAAACACCATATATTTT; d_call: .; j_call: TRBJ1-3; clone_size: .; v_call: TRBV5-1
cdr3_aa: CASSQNRRTSFQETQYF; cdr3_nt: TGCGCCAGCAGCCAGAACCGAAGGACTAGCTTCCAAGAGACCCAGTACTTC; d_call: TRBD2; j_call: TRBJ2-5; clone_size: .; v_call: TRBV4-1
cdr3_aa: CASSRDRASGNTIYF; cdr3_nt: TGTGCCAGCAGCCGGGACAGGGCCTCTGGAAACACCATATATTTT; d_call: TRBD1; j_call: TRBJ1-3; clone_size: .; v_call: TRBV7-8